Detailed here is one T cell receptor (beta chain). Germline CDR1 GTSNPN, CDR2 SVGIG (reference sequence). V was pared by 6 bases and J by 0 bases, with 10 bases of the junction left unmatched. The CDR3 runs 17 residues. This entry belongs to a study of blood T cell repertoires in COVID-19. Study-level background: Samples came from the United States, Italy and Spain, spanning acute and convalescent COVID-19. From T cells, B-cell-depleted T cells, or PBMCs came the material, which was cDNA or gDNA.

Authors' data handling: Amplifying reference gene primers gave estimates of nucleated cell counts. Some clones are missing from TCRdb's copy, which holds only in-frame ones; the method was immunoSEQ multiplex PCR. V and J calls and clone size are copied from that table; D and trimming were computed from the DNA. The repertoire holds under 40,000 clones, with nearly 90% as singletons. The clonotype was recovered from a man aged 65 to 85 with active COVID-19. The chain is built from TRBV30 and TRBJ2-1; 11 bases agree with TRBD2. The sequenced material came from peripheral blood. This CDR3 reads CACTQLAGGASYNEQFF. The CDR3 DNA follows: TGTGCCTGTACACAGTTAGCGGGGGGGGCCTCCTACAATGAGCAGTTCTTC.